This T cell receptor beta chain is drawn from a study of T cells in localized non-small cell lung cancer. Study-wide results and limits: It was uninvolved adjacent lung that showed the highest T cell clonality, exceeding tumor.

Germline CDR1 reads SQVTM; CDR2 reads ANQGSEA. With 4 bases removed from V and 7 bases from J, the gap between germline ends came to 19 bases. The CDR3 is made up of 14 amino acids. Details on this clone: Antigen: not known.

The method was immunoSEQ multiplex PCR; TCRdb's version includes in-frame clones alone and lacks a portion of them. This sample has 30,000 to 40,000 clones, with about four fifths found just once. This sequence was found in a male donor older than 55 with stage III squamous cell lung carcinoma. V gene TRBV29-1 combines with J gene TRBJ2-5; the D gene could be TRBD1 or TRBD2 (5 bases each). The starting material was peripheral blood, obtained before any cancer treatment. The CDR3 protein is CSVGSILVGGTQYF. CDR3 DNA sequence: TGCAGCGTTGGGTCGATTCTTGTTGGGGGGACCCAGTACTTC.